This T cell receptor (beta chain) came from a study of monozygotic twins with inflammatory bowel disease. Used for each TCR library was about 3,200 ng of total RNA. Using the 5' RACE reads, TCRdb records one entry per CDR3 protein without DNA. The sample holds fewer than 550,000 distinct CDR3 sequences. The length of the CDR3 is 12 residues. In germline, CDR1 is SQVTM, CDR2 ANQGSEA. As to this clonotype: Its antigen is still unknown.

Study observations and caveats: IBD-affected twins scored below their healthy co-twins in TCRbeta diversity (inverse Simpson).

Sample: blood. The chain links TRBV29-1 to TRBJ2-7; absent DNA, TCRdb's TRBD1 call cannot be checked. This sequence originates from a human donor with ulcerative colitis or Crohn's disease, or a healthy co-twin of an affected twin (not recorded which). This chain's CDR3 is CSVGGQGYEQYF.